Given below is one TCR beta chain in context. Germline lookup yields CDR1 MDHEN and CDR2 SYDVKM. With V trimmed by 8 bases and J by 0 bases, 7 bases remained unmatched. The CDR3 is 15 amino acids. Only CD45RO-negative cells positively selected for CCR7 counted as naive CD8 cells, so terminally differentiated effector memory CD45RA+ cells were excluded. The repertoire was sequenced with immunoSEQ multiplex PCR; TCRdb's copy has only in-frame clones and lacks some. The data show some 2,000,000 clones, about 95% seen once. The record originates from a study of shared clonotypes between healthy human individuals.

The chain is built from TRBV28 and TRBJ1-3; TRBD1 matches at 7 bases. The specimen sequenced was naive CD8+ T cells sorted from blood. This receptor was taken from a young man in good health. The CDR3 DNA follows: TGTGCCAGCGCCTACGGGACAGACTCTGGAAACACCATATATTTT. Its translation: CASAYGTDSGNTIYF.